This T cell receptor (beta chain) was found in a study of identical twins. Germline V lookup: CDR1 ENHRY, CDR2 SYGVKD. The CDR3 covers 12 residues. V dropped 6 bases and J dropped 10; count of bases not matched to a gene: 1. TCRdb ran MiXCR on the 5' RACE reads and lists one entry per CDR3 protein. The sample includes about 470,000 distinct CDR3 sequences, around 24% seen only once; the top ten take 2.9%. A further study also used this sample, focusing on T cells expressing NK-cell markers.

The receptor's source is a woman younger than 30 in good health. Sequenced: CD4+ T cells sorted from blood. V gene TRBV10-3 combines with J gene TRBJ2-1, with 12 nucleotides matching TRBD2. The DNA of the CDR3 is TGTGCCATCAGCGGGACTAGCGGGGAGCAGTTCTTC. It codes for CAISGTSGEQFF.